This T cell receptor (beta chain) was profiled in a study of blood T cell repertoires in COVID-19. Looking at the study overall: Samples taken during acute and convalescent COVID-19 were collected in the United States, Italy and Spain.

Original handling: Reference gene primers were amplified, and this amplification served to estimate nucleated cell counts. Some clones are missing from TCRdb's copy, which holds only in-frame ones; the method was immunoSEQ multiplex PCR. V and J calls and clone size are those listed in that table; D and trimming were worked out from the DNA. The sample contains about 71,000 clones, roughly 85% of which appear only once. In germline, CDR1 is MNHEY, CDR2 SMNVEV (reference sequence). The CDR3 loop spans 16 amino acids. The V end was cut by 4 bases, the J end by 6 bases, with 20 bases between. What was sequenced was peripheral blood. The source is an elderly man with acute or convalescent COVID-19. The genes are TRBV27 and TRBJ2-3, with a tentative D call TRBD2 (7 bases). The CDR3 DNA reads TGTGCCAGCAGTTCGTTTATAGGGCGGGGGCCGGATACGCAGTATTTT. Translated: CASSSFIGRGPDTQYF.